This T cell receptor (beta chain) was found in a study of T cell repertoires in cytomegalovirus infection. Study-level information: Public TCR beta signature analysis indicated the presence of both CMV infection and matching HLA type.

MiXCR, run by TCRdb on the reads, gives a single entry per CDR3 protein. The sample carries approximately 290,000 distinct CDR3 sequences, roughly a quarter recorded once. Germline V CDR1 and CDR2: LNHDA, SQIVND (reference sequence). V shed 10 bases and J shed 5 bases, with 14 bases lying between them. There are 12 residues in the CDR3. Specimen: PBMCs. The chain carries TRBV19 and TRBJ1-1; D may be TRBD1 (6 bases). The sequence derives from a human donor in good health (CMV status not recorded). Some clones in this sample may be carry-over from other donors' samples. CDR3 bases: TGTGCCACGGGGGGCAGTTGGACTGAAGCTTTCTTT. Amino acids: CATGGSWTEAFF.